The rows below give T cell receptor beta chains drawn from one sample of a study of OX40 agonist ivuxolimab in advanced cancers. Profiled with immunoSEQ multiplex PCR; TCRdb holds only in-frame clones, not every one. The sample contains roughly 71,000 clones, around 90% of which appear only once. This specimen was CD4+ or CD8+ T cells sorted from blood, taken in a trial of the OX40 agonist ivuxolimab. These receptors came from an adult with an advanced solid tumor such as melanoma, head and neck, liver or kidney cancer. CDR3s include the opening cysteine and the closing phenylalanine or tryptophan. The D gene is left open where the match is weak. Clone size is not always given. Where it is, it says once, few, many or a class for expanded clones.

>TRBV30|TRBJ1-2|TRBD1|15|NA
TGTGCCTGGGCGGGACAGGGTATGTTCTTCGATGGCTACACCTTC
CAWAGQGMFFDGYTF
>TRBV7-9|TRBJ2-5|TRBD2|17|NA
TGTGCCAGCAGCTCAGCGACTAGCGGGGGTCAGCAAGAGACCCAGTACTTC
CASSSATSGGQQETQYF
>TRBV19|TRBJ2-1|NA|14|NA
TGTGCCAGTAGTCGCCCAGGGACTGGCTCTGAGCAGTTCTTC
CASSRPGTGSEQFF
>TRBV7-2|TRBJ2-3|TRBD2|16|NA
TGTGCCAGCAGCTTAGCGGGTAGCGGGAACACAGATACGCAGTATTTT
CASSLAGSGNTDTQYF
>TRBV10-1|TRBJ2-1|NA|11|NA
TGCGCCAGCGCCCAATACAATGAGCAGTTCTTC
CASAQYNEQFF
>TRBV2|TRBJ1-2|NA|17|NA
TGTGCCAGCATTTCTATGGGGGCGGTGGGGACTAACTATGGCTACACCTTC
CASISMGAVGTNYGYTF
>TRBV5-1|TRBJ2-7|TRBD1|14|NA
TGCGCCAGCAGCATACAGGGGGCTCTAAGCGAGCAGTACTTC
CASSIQGALSEQYF
>TRBV15|TRBJ2-7|TRBD1|15|NA
TGTGCCACCAGCGCTGGGGGACAGGGGGCTGGGGAGCAGTACTTC
CATSAGGQGAGEQYF
>TRBV7-2|TRBJ2-3|NA|13|NA
TGTGCCAGCAGCTTAGGGGGGGCAGATACGCAGTATTTT
CASSLGGADTQYF
>TRBV5-1|TRBJ2-3|TRBD2|14|NA
TGCGCCAGTTCCCCGGCGGGAGGGCCAGATACGCAGTATTTT
CASSPAGGPDTQYF
>TRBV9|TRBJ1-1|NA|13|NA
TGTGCCAGCAGCGTAGACACCTACACTGAAGCTTTCTTT
CASSVDTYTEAFF
>TRBV11-3|TRBJ2-1|NA|13|NA
TGTGCCAGCAGCTTTGAGACTATAAATGAGCAGTTCTTC
CASSFETINEQFF
>TRBV5-4|TRBJ2-3|TRBD2|16|NA
TGTGCCAGCAGCACCGCTAGCGGGAGAGGCACAGATACGCAGTATTTT
CASSTASGRGTDTQYF
>TRBV16|TRBJ1-4|NA|14|NA
TGTGCCAGCAGCCAATCGTCGGGAGCTGAAAAACTGTTTTTT
CASSQSSGAEKLFF
>TRBV4-1|TRBJ2-7|NA|17|once
TGCGCCAGCAGCCAAGATCAATCAGCCGATTTCTTACACGAGCAGTACTTC
CASSQDQSADFLHEQYF
>TRBV29-1|TRBJ1-1|TRBD1|11|NA
TGCAGCGTGGGACAGGGAGGGACGGCTTTCTTT
CSVGQGGTAFF
>TRBV7-9|TRBJ1-2|TRBD1|19|NA
TGTGCCAGCAGCTCCCAGGACAGGGGGGGCATAGGAGCTAACTATGGCTACACCTTC
CASSSQDRGGIGANYGYTF
>TRBV2|TRBJ2-1|NA|13|NA
TGTGCCAGCAGTGAGAGGCTGGGCAATGAGCAGTTCTTC
CASSERLGNEQFF
>TRBV5-4|TRBJ2-3|TRBD2|16|NA
TGTGCCAGCAGCTCAAATAGCGGGGGGGGATCAGATACGCAGTATTTT
CASSSNSGGGSDTQYF
>TRBV6-6|TRBJ2-1|TRBD2|15|NA
TGTGCCAGCAGTTGGAGCGGTACTAGCGTGGGCGAGCAGTTCTTC
CASSWSGTSVGEQFF
>TRBV10-3|TRBJ1-3|NA|16|NA
TGTGCCATCAGTGAAAGAGTACAGAACTCTGGAAACACCATATATTTT
CAISERVQNSGNTIYF
>TRBV9|TRBJ2-5|NA|16|NA
TGTGCCAGCAGCGGCGGGGCGGCAGGGGGTAGAGAGACCCAGTACTTC
CASSGGAAGGRETQYF
>TRBV14|TRBJ2-7|NA|15|NA
TGTGCCAGCAGCCAACAAATAGGGGCCTCCTACGAGCAGTACTTC
CASSQQIGASYEQYF
>TRBV7-8|TRBJ1-2|TRBD1|14|few
TGTGCCAGCACCTGGGACAGGGAAGGCTATGGCTACACCTTC
CASTWDREGYGYTF
>TRBV7-9|TRBJ2-3|NA|14|NA
TGTGCCAGCAGCCCGAGCGGAAACACAGATACGCAGTATTTT
CASSPSGNTDTQYF
>TRBV5-4|TRBJ2-7|NA|13|NA
TGTGCCAGCAGCTTGGCCGGAACGCACGAGCAGTACTTC
CASSLAGTHEQYF
>TRBV15|TRBJ2-1|TRBD2|15|NA
TGTGCCACCAGCAGAGGAGGGGGACTAGCGGGAGCTCAGTTCTTC
CATSRGGGLAGAQFF